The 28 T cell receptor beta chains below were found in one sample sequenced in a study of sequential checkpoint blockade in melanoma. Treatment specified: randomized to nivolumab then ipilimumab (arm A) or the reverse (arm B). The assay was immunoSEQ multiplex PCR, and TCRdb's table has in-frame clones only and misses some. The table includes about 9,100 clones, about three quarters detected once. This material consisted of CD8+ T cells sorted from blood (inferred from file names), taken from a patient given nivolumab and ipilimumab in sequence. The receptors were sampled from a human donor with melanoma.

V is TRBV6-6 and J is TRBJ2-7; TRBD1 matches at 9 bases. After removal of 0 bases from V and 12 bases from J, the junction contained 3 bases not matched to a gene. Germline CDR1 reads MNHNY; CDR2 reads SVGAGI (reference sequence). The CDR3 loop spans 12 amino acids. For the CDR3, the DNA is TGTGCCAGCAGTTACTCCGGGACAGGGTTGTACTTC. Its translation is CASSYSGTGLYF.

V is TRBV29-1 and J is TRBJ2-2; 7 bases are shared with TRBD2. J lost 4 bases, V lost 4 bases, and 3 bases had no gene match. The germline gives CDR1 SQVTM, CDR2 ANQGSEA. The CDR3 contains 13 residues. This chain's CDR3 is CSVGGGSTGELFF. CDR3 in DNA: TGCAGCGTTGGGGGGGGGAGCACCGGGGAGCTGTTTTTT.

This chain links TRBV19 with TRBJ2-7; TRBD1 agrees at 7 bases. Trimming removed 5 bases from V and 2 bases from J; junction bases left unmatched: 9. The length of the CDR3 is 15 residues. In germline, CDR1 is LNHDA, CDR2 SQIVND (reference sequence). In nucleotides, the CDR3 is TGTGCCAGTAGTGCCAGAGCCAGGGGGACCTACGAGCAGTACTTC. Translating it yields CASSARARGTYEQYF.

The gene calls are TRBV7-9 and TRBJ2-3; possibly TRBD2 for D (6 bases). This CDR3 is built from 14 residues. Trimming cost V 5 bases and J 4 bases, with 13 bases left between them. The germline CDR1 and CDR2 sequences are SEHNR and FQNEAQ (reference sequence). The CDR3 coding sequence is TGTGCCAGCAGCGCCGGGGGAGCGGCAGATACGCAGTATTTT. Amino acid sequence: CASSAGGAADTQYF.

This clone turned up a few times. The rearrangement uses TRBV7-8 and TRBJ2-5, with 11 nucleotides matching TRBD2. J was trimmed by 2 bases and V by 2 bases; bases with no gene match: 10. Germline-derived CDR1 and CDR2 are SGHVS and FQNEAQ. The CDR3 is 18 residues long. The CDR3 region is CASSLRLASGGLQETQYF. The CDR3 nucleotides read TGTGCCAGCAGCTTACGTCTGGCTAGCGGGGGGCTACAAGAGACCCAGTACTTC. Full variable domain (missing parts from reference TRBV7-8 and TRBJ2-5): GAGVSQSPRYKVAKRGQDVALRCDPISGHVSLFWYQQALGQGPEFLTYFQNEAQLDKSGLPSDRFFAERPEGSVSTLKIQRTQQEDSAVYLCASSLRLASGGLQETQYFGPGTRLLVL.

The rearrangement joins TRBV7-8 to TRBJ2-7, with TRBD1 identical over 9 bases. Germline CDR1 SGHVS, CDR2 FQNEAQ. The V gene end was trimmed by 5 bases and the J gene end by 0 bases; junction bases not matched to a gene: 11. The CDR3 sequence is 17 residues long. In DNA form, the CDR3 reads TGTGCCAGCAGCGGAGGGATAGGACAGGGGAGCTCCTACGAGCAGTACTTC. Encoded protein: CASSGGIGQGSSYEQYF.

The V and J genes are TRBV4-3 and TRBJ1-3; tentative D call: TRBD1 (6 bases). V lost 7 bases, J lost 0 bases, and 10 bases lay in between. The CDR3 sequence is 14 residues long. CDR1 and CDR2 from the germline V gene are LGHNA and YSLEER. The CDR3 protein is CASNREISGNTIYF. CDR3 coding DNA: TGCGCCAGCAACAGGGAAATCTCTGGAAACACCATATATTTT.

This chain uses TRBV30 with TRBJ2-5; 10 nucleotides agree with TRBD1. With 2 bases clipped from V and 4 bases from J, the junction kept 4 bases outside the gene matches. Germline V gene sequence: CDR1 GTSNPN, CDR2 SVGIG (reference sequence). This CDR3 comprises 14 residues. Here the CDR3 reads CAWSLTGGRETQYF. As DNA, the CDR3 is TGTGCCTGGAGTTTGACAGGGGGCAGAGAGACCCAGTACTTC.

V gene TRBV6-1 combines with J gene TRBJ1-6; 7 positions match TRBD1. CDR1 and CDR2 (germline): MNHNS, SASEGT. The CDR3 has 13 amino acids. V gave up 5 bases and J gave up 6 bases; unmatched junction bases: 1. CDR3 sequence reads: CASSHRGNSPLHF. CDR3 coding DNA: TGTGCCAGCAGTCACAGGGGTAATTCACCCCTCCACTTT.

In DNA form, the CDR3 reads TGCGCCAGCTGCTCCTTAAGACTCACAGATACGCAGTATTTT. It encodes CASCSLRLTDTQYF. The chain carries TRBV5-1 and TRBJ2-3, with D unresolved. The ends were cut back, 7 bases at V and 2 bases at J, with 14 bases in the middle. The CDR3 has 14 residues. Germline V gene sequence: CDR1 SGHRS, CDR2 YFSETQ.

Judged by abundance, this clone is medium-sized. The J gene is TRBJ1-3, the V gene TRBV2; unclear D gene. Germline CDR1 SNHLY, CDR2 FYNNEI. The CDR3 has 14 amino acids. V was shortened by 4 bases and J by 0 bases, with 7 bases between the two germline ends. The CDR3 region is CASSVTGSGNTIYF. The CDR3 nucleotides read TGTGCCAGCAGTGTTACCGGCTCTGGAAACACCATATATTTT.

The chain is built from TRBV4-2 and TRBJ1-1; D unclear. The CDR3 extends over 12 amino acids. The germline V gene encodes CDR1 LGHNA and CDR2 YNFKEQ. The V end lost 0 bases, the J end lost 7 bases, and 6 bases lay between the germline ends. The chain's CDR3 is CASSQDNGEAFF. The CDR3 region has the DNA TGTGCCAGCAGCCAAGATAACGGTGAAGCTTTCTTT.

The CDR3 loop reads CASRDLEPSYNEQFF. The CDR3, as DNA: TGTGCCAGCAGAGACTTAGAGCCCTCCTACAATGAGCAGTTCTTC. This chain uses TRBV27 with TRBJ2-1; D not certain. CDR1 MNHEY and CDR2 SMNVEV come from the germline V gene (reference sequence). The V end lost 6 bases, the J end lost 0 bases, and 12 bases lay between the germline ends. This CDR3 region has 15 residues.

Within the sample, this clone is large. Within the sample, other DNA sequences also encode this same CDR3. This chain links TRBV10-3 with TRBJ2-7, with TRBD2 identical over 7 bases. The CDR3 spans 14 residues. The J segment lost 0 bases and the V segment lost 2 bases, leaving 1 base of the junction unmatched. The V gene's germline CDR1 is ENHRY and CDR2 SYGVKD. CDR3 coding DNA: TGTGCCATCAGTGAGCGGGGGGACTCCTACGAGCAGTACTTC. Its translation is CAISERGDSYEQYF.

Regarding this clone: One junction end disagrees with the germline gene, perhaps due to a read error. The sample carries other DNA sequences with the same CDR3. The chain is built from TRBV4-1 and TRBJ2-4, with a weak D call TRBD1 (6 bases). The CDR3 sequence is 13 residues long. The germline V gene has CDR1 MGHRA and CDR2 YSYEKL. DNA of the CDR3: TGCGCCAGCAGCCAAGAGGACAGACAAATTCAGTACTTT. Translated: CASSQEDRQIQYF.

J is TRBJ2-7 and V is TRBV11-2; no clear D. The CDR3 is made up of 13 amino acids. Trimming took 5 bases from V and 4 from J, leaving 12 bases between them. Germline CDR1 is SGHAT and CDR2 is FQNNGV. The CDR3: CASSPLWPYEQYF. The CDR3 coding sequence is TGTGCCAGCAGCCCTTTGTGGCCTTACGAGCAGTACTTC.

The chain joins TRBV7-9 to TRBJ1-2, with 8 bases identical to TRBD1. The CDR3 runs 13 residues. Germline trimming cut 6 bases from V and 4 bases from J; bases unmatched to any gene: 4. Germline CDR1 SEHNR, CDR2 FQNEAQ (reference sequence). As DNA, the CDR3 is TGTGCCAGCAGTTTGGACAGGGTCTATGGCTACACCTTC. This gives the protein CASSLDRVYGYTF.

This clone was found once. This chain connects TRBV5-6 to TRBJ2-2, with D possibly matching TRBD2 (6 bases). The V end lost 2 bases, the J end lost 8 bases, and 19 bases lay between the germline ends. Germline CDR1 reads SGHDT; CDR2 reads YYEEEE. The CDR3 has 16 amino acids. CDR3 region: CASSLASAGLLGELFF. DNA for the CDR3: TGTGCCAGCAGCTTAGCGTCTGCGGGGTTACTAGGGGAGCTGTTTTTT.

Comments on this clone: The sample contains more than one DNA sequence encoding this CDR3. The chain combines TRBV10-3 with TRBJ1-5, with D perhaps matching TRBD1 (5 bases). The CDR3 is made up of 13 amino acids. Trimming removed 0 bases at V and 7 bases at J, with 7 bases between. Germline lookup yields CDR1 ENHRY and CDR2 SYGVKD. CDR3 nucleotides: TGTGCCATCAGTGAGTCGGGGGGACAGCCCCAGCATTTT. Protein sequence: CAISESGGQPQHF.

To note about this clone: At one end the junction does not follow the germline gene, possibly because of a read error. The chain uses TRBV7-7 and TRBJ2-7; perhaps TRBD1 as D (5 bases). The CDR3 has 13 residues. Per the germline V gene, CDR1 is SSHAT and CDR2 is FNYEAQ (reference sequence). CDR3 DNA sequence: TGTGCTAGCAGCCCTGAGCAGGGCTCCGAGCAGTACTTC. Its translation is CASSPEQGSEQYF. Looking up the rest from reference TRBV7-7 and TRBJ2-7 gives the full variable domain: GAGVSQSPRYKVTKRGQDVTLRCDPISSHATLYWYQQALGQGPEFLTYFNYEAQPDKSGLPSDRFSAERPEGSISTLTIQRTEQRDSAMYRCASSPEQGSEQYFGPGTRLTVT.

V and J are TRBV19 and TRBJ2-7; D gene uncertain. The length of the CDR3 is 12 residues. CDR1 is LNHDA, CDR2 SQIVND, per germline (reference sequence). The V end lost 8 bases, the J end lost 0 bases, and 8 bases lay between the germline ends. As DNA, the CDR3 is TGTGCCAGTGGTTCGAGCTCCTACGAGCAGTACTTC. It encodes CASGSSSYEQYF.

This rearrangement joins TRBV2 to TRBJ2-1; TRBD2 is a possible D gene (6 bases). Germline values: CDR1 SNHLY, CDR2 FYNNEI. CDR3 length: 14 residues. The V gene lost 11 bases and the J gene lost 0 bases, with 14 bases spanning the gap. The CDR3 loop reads CAVLTSSSYNEQFF. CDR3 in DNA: TGTGCCGTTCTCACTAGCAGCTCCTACAATGAGCAGTTCTTC.

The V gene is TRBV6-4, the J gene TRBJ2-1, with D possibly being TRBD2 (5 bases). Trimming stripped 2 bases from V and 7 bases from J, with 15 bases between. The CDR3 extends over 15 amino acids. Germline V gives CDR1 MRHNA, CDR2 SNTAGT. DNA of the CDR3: TGTGCCAGCAGTGACGCAGAGGGCCCTTCTAATGAGCAGTTCTTC. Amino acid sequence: CASSDAEGPSNEQFF.

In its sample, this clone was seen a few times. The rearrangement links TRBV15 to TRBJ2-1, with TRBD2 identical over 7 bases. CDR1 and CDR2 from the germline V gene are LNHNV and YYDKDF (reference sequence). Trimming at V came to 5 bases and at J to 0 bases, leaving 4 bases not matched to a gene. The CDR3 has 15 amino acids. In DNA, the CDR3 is TGTGCCACCAGCCGCGGGACTAACTCCTACAATGAGCAGTTCTTC. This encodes CATSRGTNSYNEQFF.

DNA of the CDR3: TGTGCCAGCAGTGACTCGACAGGGGCGAATGAGCAGTTCTTC. The encoded protein is CASSDSTGANEQFF. The chain carries TRBV6-4 and TRBJ2-1, with 8 bases matching TRBD1. CDR1 and CDR2 (germline): MRHNA, SNTAGT. The CDR3 is made up of 14 amino acids. The V segment lost 0 bases and the J segment 7 bases; nucleotides outside the gene matches: 2.

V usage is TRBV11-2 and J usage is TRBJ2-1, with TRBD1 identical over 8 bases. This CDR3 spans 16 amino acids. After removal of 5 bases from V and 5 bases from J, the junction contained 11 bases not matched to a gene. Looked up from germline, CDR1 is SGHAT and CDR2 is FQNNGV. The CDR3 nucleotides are TGTGCCAGCAGCCCGCGGGACAGGCTAATCCACAATGAGCAGTTCTTC. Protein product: CASSPRDRLIHNEQFF. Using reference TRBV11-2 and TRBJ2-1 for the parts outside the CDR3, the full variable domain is EAGVAQSPRYKIIEKRQSVAFWCNPISGHATLYWYQQILGQGPKLLIQFQNNGVVDDSQLPKDRFSAERLKGVDSTLKIQPAKLEDSAVYLCASSPRDRLIHNEQFFGPGTRLTVL.

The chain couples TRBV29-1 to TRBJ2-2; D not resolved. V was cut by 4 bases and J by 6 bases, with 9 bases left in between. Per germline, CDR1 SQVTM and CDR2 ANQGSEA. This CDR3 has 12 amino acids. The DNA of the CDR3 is TGCAGCGTTGTAGTCGAGGCCGGGGAGCTGTTTTTT. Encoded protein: CSVVVEAGELFF.

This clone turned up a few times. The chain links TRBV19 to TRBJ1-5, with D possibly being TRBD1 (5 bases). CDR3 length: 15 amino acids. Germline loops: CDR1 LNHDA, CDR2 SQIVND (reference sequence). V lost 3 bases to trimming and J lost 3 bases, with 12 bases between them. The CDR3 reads CASSISSGSNQPQHF. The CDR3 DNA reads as TGTGCCAGTAGTATCTCGTCAGGGTCCAATCAGCCCCAGCATTTT.